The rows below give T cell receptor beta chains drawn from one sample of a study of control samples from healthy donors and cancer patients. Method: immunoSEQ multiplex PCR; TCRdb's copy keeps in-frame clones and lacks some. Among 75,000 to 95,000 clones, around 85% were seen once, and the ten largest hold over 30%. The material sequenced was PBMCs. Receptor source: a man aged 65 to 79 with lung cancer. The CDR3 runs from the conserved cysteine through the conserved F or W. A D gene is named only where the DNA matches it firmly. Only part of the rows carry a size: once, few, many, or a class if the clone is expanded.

CDR3 DNA: TGTGCCAGTATGGAACAGCCGAGGACCGGGGAGCTGTTTTTT
CDR3 protein: CASMEQPRTGELFF
D gene: -
V gene: TRBV19
J gene: TRBJ2-2
clone size: -

CDR3 DNA: TGTGCCAGCAGCGTAGAAATCTCCAGGTCCGGCGGGGAGCTGTTTTTT
CDR3 protein: CASSVEISRSGGELFF
D gene: -
V gene: TRBV9
J gene: TRBJ2-2
clone size: -

CDR3 DNA: TGTGCCAGCAGTTTAGCCCTCGTCCCTGAAGCTTTCTTT
CDR3 protein: CASSLALVPEAFF
D gene: -
V gene: TRBV12-3/TRBV12-4
J gene: TRBJ1-1
clone size: -

CDR3 DNA: TGTGCCACCAGCTCCGGCCCTGCAACTAATGAAAAACTGTTTTTT
CDR3 protein: CATSSGPATNEKLFF
D gene: -
V gene: TRBV24-1
J gene: TRBJ1-4
clone size: -

CDR3 DNA: TGTGCCAGCAGCCAAGAAAGGCGGAAATCCGGGACCCTAGGAGAGACCCAGTACTTC
CDR3 protein: CASSQERRKSGTLGETQYF
D gene: -
V gene: TRBV3-1/TRBV3-2
J gene: TRBJ2-5
clone size: -

CDR3 DNA: TGTGCCAGCAGTGCCGTTTTCGGGTTTAAAACAGATACGCAGTATTTT
CDR3 protein: CASSAVFGFKTDTQYF
D gene: -
V gene: TRBV6-1
J gene: TRBJ2-3
clone size: once

CDR3 DNA: TGCGCCAGCAGTGACACGGCCCGCGGATATGGCTACACCTTC
CDR3 protein: CASSDTARGYGYTF
D gene: -
V gene: TRBV10-1
J gene: TRBJ1-2
clone size: -

CDR3 DNA: TGTGCCAGCACTCGTAGTGGGGATTCACCCCTCCACTTT
CDR3 protein: CASTRSGDSPLHF
D gene: -
V gene: TRBV28
J gene: TRBJ1-6
clone size: -

CDR3 DNA: TGTGCCAGCAGGGGGAGGAACACTGAAGCTTTCTTT
CDR3 protein: CASRGRNTEAFF
D gene: -
V gene: TRBV14
J gene: TRBJ1-1
clone size: -

CDR3 DNA: TGTGCCAGCAGCGTAGGGACAGGGGGCGCTCCCTATGGCTACACCTTC
CDR3 protein: CASSVGTGGAPYGYTF
D gene: TRBD1
V gene: TRBV9
J gene: TRBJ1-2
clone size: -

CDR3 DNA: TGTGCCAGCAGTGCGGGACGGTGGGATGGCTACACCTTC
CDR3 protein: CASSAGRWDGYTF
D gene: -
V gene: TRBV27
J gene: TRBJ1-2
clone size: -

CDR3 DNA: TGCGCCAGCAGCTTGGTAGGGGCTAGCACAGATACGCAGTATTTT
CDR3 protein: CASSLVGASTDTQYF
D gene: -
V gene: TRBV5-1
J gene: TRBJ2-3
clone size: -

CDR3 DNA: TGTGCCACCGAGGCGGGAGGAGGGACCTACGAGCAGTACTTC
CDR3 protein: CATEAGGGTYEQYF
D gene: TRBD2
V gene: TRBV19
J gene: TRBJ2-7
clone size: -

CDR3 DNA: TGTGCCAGCTCTGCAGGACGTAGGGAAAAACTGTTTTTT
CDR3 protein: CASSAGRREKLFF
D gene: -
V gene: TRBV27
J gene: TRBJ1-4
clone size: once

CDR3 DNA: TGTGCCAGCAGCCCATCCGGCAGGGGTAGCGAGCAGTACTTC
CDR3 protein: CASSPSGRGSEQYF
D gene: -
V gene: TRBV7-2
J gene: TRBJ2-7
clone size: -

CDR3 DNA: TGTGCCAGCAGCTTAGTGACTAGCGGAGGCCGGATGTCCTACGAGCAGTACTTC
CDR3 protein: CASSLVTSGGRMSYEQYF
D gene: TRBD2
V gene: TRBV7-8
J gene: TRBJ2-7
clone size: -

CDR3 DNA: TGTGCCAGCAGCCTTTCCGGGACAGGGCCGTACTACGAGCAGTACTTC
CDR3 protein: CASSLSGTGPYYEQYF
D gene: TRBD1
V gene: TRBV3-1/TRBV3-2
J gene: TRBJ2-7
clone size: few

CDR3 DNA: TGTGCCAGCTCACCACCGTCTCGGGACAGGGCTTACAATGAGCAGTTCTTC
CDR3 protein: CASSPPSRDRAYNEQFF
D gene: TRBD1
V gene: TRBV18
J gene: TRBJ2-1
clone size: -

CDR3 DNA: TGTGCCAGCAGCCGTGGCTCGGGCTACGAGCAGTACTTC
CDR3 protein: CASSRGSGYEQYF
D gene: -
V gene: TRBV9
J gene: TRBJ2-7
clone size: once

CDR3 DNA: TGCAGCGTTATACAGGGGCAAGAGACCCAGTACTTC
CDR3 protein: CSVIQGQETQYF
D gene: TRBD1
V gene: TRBV29-1
J gene: TRBJ2-5
clone size: -

CDR3 DNA: TGCGCCAGCAGCTCACCGTCGGTCTACGAGCAGTACTTC
CDR3 protein: CASSSPSVYEQYF
D gene: -
V gene: TRBV5-1
J gene: TRBJ2-7
clone size: few

CDR3 DNA: TGTGCCAGCAGCGGGTTGCATGGCTACACCTTC
CDR3 protein: CASSGLHGYTF
D gene: -
V gene: TRBV28
J gene: TRBJ1-2
clone size: -

CDR3 DNA: TGTGCCAGCAGTCCGAGACTAGCGGGGAACCAAGAGACCCAGTACTTC
CDR3 protein: CASSPRLAGNQETQYF
D gene: TRBD2
V gene: TRBV27
J gene: TRBJ2-5
clone size: -

CDR3 DNA: TGTGCCAGCAGGGCTAGACAGGGGCCGCAGCCCCAGCATTTT
CDR3 protein: CASRARQGPQPQHF
D gene: TRBD1
V gene: TRBV6-5
J gene: TRBJ1-5
clone size: few

CDR3 DNA: TGTGCCAGCAGCCGAATGGGGGGGGACACTGAAGCTTTCTTT
CDR3 protein: CASSRMGGDTEAFF
D gene: -
V gene: TRBV7-6
J gene: TRBJ1-1
clone size: -

CDR3 DNA: TGCGCCAGCAGCCTACCGGCGGGGGGGCAAGTTGGGGAGCAGTACTTC
CDR3 protein: CASSLPAGGQVGEQYF
D gene: TRBD2
V gene: TRBV5-1
J gene: TRBJ2-7
clone size: few

CDR3 DNA: TGTGCCAGCAGCTTAGTCGGGGAGACCCAGTACTTC
CDR3 protein: CASSLVGETQYF
D gene: -
V gene: TRBV7-6
J gene: TRBJ2-5
clone size: -

CDR3 DNA: TGTGCCAGCTCACCACCATCGAAACAGGGGATGCAGTATTTT
CDR3 protein: CASSPPSKQGMQYF
D gene: TRBD1
V gene: TRBV18
J gene: TRBJ2-3
clone size: -

CDR3 DNA: TGTGCCAGCAGTCCTTTATTGGGACTAGCGGTAGATGGGGAGCAGTTCTTC
CDR3 protein: CASSPLLGLAVDGEQFF
D gene: TRBD2
V gene: TRBV14
J gene: TRBJ2-1
clone size: few

CDR3 DNA: TGTGCCGGAGTTGCGGGGGGGCAAGATACGCAGTATTTT
CDR3 protein: CAGVAGGQDTQYF
D gene: -
V gene: TRBV21-1
J gene: TRBJ2-3
clone size: -

CDR3 DNA: TGTGCCAGTAGTATATCCCTTCCTATCTCGAGCTCCTACAATGAGCAGTTCTTC
CDR3 protein: CASSISLPISSSYNEQFF
D gene: -
V gene: TRBV19
J gene: TRBJ2-1
clone size: -

CDR3 DNA: TGTGCCAGCAGGGGACAGGGAGGCTCACCCCTCCACTTT
CDR3 protein: CASRGQGGSPLHF
D gene: TRBD1
V gene: TRBV6-5
J gene: TRBJ1-6
clone size: -

CDR3 DNA: TGCGCCAGCAGAGAAGAATCCGGGTCACCCCTCCACTTT
CDR3 protein: CASREESGSPLHF
D gene: -
V gene: TRBV5-1
J gene: TRBJ1-6
clone size: -

CDR3 DNA: TGTGCCAGTAGTATATATAGGGGGGGGATGGAGACCCAGTACTTC
CDR3 protein: CASSIYRGGMETQYF
D gene: -
V gene: TRBV19
J gene: TRBJ2-5
clone size: -

CDR3 DNA: TGTGCCAGCTCACCAGACAATGAGCAGTTCTTC
CDR3 protein: CASSPDNEQFF
D gene: -
V gene: TRBV18
J gene: TRBJ2-1
clone size: -

CDR3 DNA: TGCAGTGCTCGCACGATCTACGAGCAGTACTTC
CDR3 protein: CSARTIYEQYF
D gene: -
V gene: TRBV20-1
J gene: TRBJ2-7
clone size: -

CDR3 DNA: TGTGCCAGCAGTGAAGGTCCAGCGAACACTGAAGCTTTCTTT
CDR3 protein: CASSEGPANTEAFF
D gene: -
V gene: TRBV6-1
J gene: TRBJ1-1
clone size: -

CDR3 DNA: TGTGCCAGCAGTTTAAATTGGTCGGGAGGCTACACCTTC
CDR3 protein: CASSLNWSGGYTF
D gene: -
V gene: TRBV27
J gene: TRBJ1-2
clone size: few

CDR3 DNA: TGTGCCAGCAGCCTACCTTCGGACTCAGATACGCAGTATTTT
CDR3 protein: CASSLPSDSDTQYF
D gene: -
V gene: TRBV6-5
J gene: TRBJ2-3
clone size: -

CDR3 DNA: TGTGCCAGCAGCCACCAAGGACAGGGGGCCGAAGCTTTCTTT
CDR3 protein: CASSHQGQGAEAFF
D gene: TRBD1
V gene: TRBV11-2
J gene: TRBJ1-1
clone size: few

CDR3 DNA: TGTGCCAGCAGCGTAGGCGAGTCAATGAGGAATTCACCCCTCCACTTT
CDR3 protein: CASSVGESMRNSPLHF
D gene: -
V gene: TRBV9
J gene: TRBJ1-6
clone size: -

CDR3 DNA: TGTGCCAGCAGCCAAGAGGGAGGGGTCGCTGAAGCTTTCTTT
CDR3 protein: CASSQEGGVAEAFF
D gene: -
V gene: TRBV3-1/TRBV3-2
J gene: TRBJ1-1
clone size: -

CDR3 DNA: TGTGCCAGCAGCCAATTAGGGGCTAGCGGGGGCCCCGAGCAGTTCTTC
CDR3 protein: CASSQLGASGGPEQFF
D gene: TRBD2
V gene: TRBV16
J gene: TRBJ2-1
clone size: -

CDR3 DNA: TGCGCCAGCAGCCACGAGGACGGAACCTACGAGCAGTACTTC
CDR3 protein: CASSHEDGTYEQYF
D gene: -
V gene: TRBV4-3
J gene: TRBJ2-7
clone size: medium-sized

CDR3 DNA: TGTGCCAGCAGCCGTCCAGGGTTAGAAGCTTTCTTT
CDR3 protein: CASSRPGLEAFF
D gene: -
V gene: TRBV3-1/TRBV3-2
J gene: TRBJ1-1
clone size: -

CDR3 DNA: TGTGCCTGGAGTCCCGGGTCCCTTTCGAACACTGAAGCTTTCTTT
CDR3 protein: CAWSPGSLSNTEAFF
D gene: -
V gene: TRBV30
J gene: TRBJ1-1
clone size: -

CDR3 DNA: TGTGCCAGCAGTTCCGGGGGCCCGAACACTGAAGCTTTCTTT
CDR3 protein: CASSSGGPNTEAFF
D gene: -
V gene: TRBV6-6
J gene: TRBJ1-1
clone size: -

CDR3 DNA: TGTGCCAGCAGCTTCACCGATCTGCGTCCCGGGACAGGGTTCAATCAGCCCCAGCATTTT
CDR3 protein: CASSFTDLRPGTGFNQPQHF
D gene: TRBD1
V gene: TRBV7-3
J gene: TRBJ1-5
clone size: -

CDR3 DNA: TGCGCCAGCAGTGGGGGGACTAGCGGGAGCACAGATACGCAGTATTTT
CDR3 protein: CASSGGTSGSTDTQYF
D gene: TRBD2
V gene: TRBV10-1
J gene: TRBJ2-3
clone size: -

CDR3 DNA: TGTGCCAGCAGCTTAACCCACGGTACTAGCGGGGGCACAGATACGCAGTATTTT
CDR3 protein: CASSLTHGTSGGTDTQYF
D gene: TRBD2
V gene: TRBV7-3
J gene: TRBJ2-3
clone size: -

CDR3 DNA: TGTGCCAGCAGCTTAGAGGGCTATGGCTACACCTTC
CDR3 protein: CASSLEGYGYTF
D gene: -
V gene: TRBV11-2
J gene: TRBJ1-2
clone size: -